This TCR beta chain was identified during a study of persistence of HIV-infected CD4 T cells. This nonspecific control used anti-CD3/anti-CD28 bead stimulation of CD4+ T cells. Responding CD4+ T cells were sorted by upregulation of both CD40 ligand and CD69. Undetectable plasma HIV-1 RNA below 50 copies/mL lasted at least 4 years. Trimming stripped 9 bases from V and 6 bases from J, with 18 bases between. The CDR3 is 14 amino acids. CDR1 LNHDA and CDR2 SQIVND come from the germline V gene (reference sequence). Study-level points and caveats: Antigen-responding cells were enriched for degenerate expanded CDR3beta sequences.

The libraries were made with immunoSEQ version 4 in survey mode. Data came from immunoSEQ multiplex PCR; TCRdb stores just in-frame clones and leaves some out. The sample shows some 45,000 clones, approximately 90% of them seen only once. As concerns this clone: Antigen specificity is unknown.

The sample was CD4+ T cells sorted from PBMCs after roughly 18-hour stimulation, taken from a patient who received antiretroviral therapy. This clonotype was obtained from an adult woman with HIV who was CMV-seropositive. This rearrangement joins TRBV19 to TRBJ1-5; the D gene is possibly TRBD1 (6 bases). CDR3 protein: CASEGGLLGQPQHF. The CDR3 DNA reads TGTGCCAGCGAGGGGGGACTGCTTGGTCAGCCCCAGCATTTT.